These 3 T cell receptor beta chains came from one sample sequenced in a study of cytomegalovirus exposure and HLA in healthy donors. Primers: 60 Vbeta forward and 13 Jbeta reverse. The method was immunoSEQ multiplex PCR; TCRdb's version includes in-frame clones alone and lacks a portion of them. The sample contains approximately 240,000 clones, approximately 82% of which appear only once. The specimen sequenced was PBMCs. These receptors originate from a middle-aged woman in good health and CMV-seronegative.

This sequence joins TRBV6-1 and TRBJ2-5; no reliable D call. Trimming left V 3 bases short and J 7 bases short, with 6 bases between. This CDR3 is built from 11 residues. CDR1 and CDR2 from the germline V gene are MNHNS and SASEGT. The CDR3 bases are TGTGCCAGCAGTGAGGTCAGGACCCAGTACTTC. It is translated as CASSEVRTQYF.

The CDR3 DNA sequence: TGTGCCACCACCCAAGACAGGGCATCCGAGCAGTACTTC. It translates to CATTQDRASEQYF. The genes are TRBV15 and TRBJ2-7, with 7 bases that match TRBD1. This CDR3 is 13 amino acids long. Unmatched junction bases numbered 9, after V lost 7 bases and J lost 6 bases. Germline CDR1 is LNHNV and CDR2 is YYDKDF (reference sequence).

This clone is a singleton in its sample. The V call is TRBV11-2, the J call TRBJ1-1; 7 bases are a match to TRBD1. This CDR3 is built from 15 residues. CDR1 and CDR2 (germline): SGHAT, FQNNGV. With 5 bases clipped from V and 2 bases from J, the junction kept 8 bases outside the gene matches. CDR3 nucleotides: TGTGCCAGCAGCCCCAACCGACAGGGAAACACTGAAGCTTTCTTT. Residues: CASSPNRQGNTEAFF.